The clone carrying this TCR beta chain was seen a single time. The entry originates in a study of blood T cell repertoires in COVID-19. Clones were read by immunoSEQ multiplex PCR, and TCRdb kept only the in-frame ones, dropping some. The table shows 300,000 to 400,000 clones, with about 86% occurring only once. V lost 7 bases to trimming and J lost 7 bases, with 19 bases between them. The germline V gene encodes CDR1 MDHEN and CDR2 SYDVKM. The CDR3 is 14 amino acids. This sequence joins TRBV28 and TRBJ1-2, with D tentatively TRBD1 (5 bases). The specimen was PBMCs or T cells enriched from blood (not recorded which). The clonotype was recovered from a woman aged 40-49 years with acute COVID-19. As DNA, the CDR3 is TGTGCCAGCACCTTGATTGGGGGGTCAGGTGGCTACACCTTC. Its protein product is CASTLIGGSGGYTF.